This TCR beta chain was profiled in a study of blood T cell repertoires in COVID-19. In the source study's methods: Estimation of nucleated cell counts was performed using reference gene primer amplification. Profiling relied on immunoSEQ multiplex PCR, and the TCRdb table lists in-frame clones only, not all of them. V and J calls and clone size come straight from that table; D and trimming were deduced from the DNA. The profile covers about 42,000 clones, with about 82% appearing a single time and about 4.9% taken by the ten largest. The length of the CDR3 is 14 residues. Trimming removed 3 bases from V and 5 bases from J, with 17 bases in between. Germline V gene sequence: CDR1 DFQATT, CDR2 SNEGSKA (reference sequence).

Material: peripheral blood. V and J are TRBV20-1 and TRBJ2-7, with D perhaps TRBD1 (5 bases). The TCR was taken from a man aged 50 to 60 with active COVID-19. The CDR3 bases are TGCAGTGCTAGTAGTCCGGCCAGGGCAAACGAGCAGTACTTC. Translation: CSASSPARANEQYF.